This T cell receptor beta chain was retrieved from a study of blood T cell repertoires in COVID-19 (dated by TCRdb to the early 2020s). For the study in its entirety: Samples from collaborators originated in the United States, Italy and Spain and spanned both the acute and convalescent phases of COVID-19. The material from the prospective study consisted of cDNA or gDNA derived from T cells, B-cell-depleted T cells, or PBMCs. Where HLA class I and class II types were available, the types were taken from metadata supplied by the sample provider, not from assay-based typing. Deeply sampled blood TCRbeta repertoires from subjects exposed to, actively infected with, or recovered from COVID-19 were included in the dataset. Samples came from the ongoing ImmuneRACE study (first 160 participants) plus 1,254 subjects from 6 global collaborators. The repertoires were made available in a free public database intended to serve as a resource for research on the immune response to SARS-CoV-2. A de-identified subject ID, COVID-19 status, age in years and sex were almost always included in the sample metadata. General findings and caveats noted by the study authors: How much clinical and demographic metadata was included differed by source and by participant, and the metadata was provided uncurated.

The junction shows trimming of 2 bases on V and 6 bases on J, plus 14 bases between the germline ends. The germline V gene (reference sequence) specifies SGHAT as CDR1 and FQDESV as CDR2. There are 15 amino acids in the CDR3, from cysteine to phenylalanine inclusive. The only DNA kept is the CDR3, 45 bases in frame from the first base. TCRbeta CDR3 regions were amplified from genomic DNA by means of the immunoSEQ Assay, a bias-controlled multiplex PCR. In the authors' own workflow: Within the assay, amplification of reference gene primers was used to estimate how many nucleated cells each sample contained. To quantify the absolute abundance of each unique TCRbeta CDR3 rearrangement, sequence reads were collapsed and filtered. For each sample, productive Simpson clonality was calculated as the square root of Simpson's diversity index across productive rearrangements. TCRdb carries this immuneACCESS record with in-frame sequences only. Its versions omit some clonotypes, under half of them owing to an unresolved V gene in the studies checked, with the rest unexplained. V and J calls and clone size are those listed in that table; D and trimming were worked out from the DNA. The sample yields about 130,000 clones; 80% to 85% were counted once. The ten top clones hold under 15% of the sample.

Another Seattle source contributed samples from volunteer blood donors who had recovered from COVID-19. Each collaborating institution followed its own protocols to collect whole blood in K2EDTA tubes. For TCRbeta analysis, collaborators shipped samples as frozen whole blood, isolated PBMCs, or DNA extracted from either of those sample types. Concerning this clone itself: The antigen it recognizes is unknown. Base-call qualities are not available, and no considerably larger clone is one nucleotide away.

The clonotype was recovered from a woman in her twenties or thirties who had recovered from COVID-19. The chain couples TRBV11-1 to TRBJ2-1; the D gene is unclear. Input material: peripheral blood. The DNA sequence reads TGTGCCAGCAGCTTATTGGCCTCCTTGCCCAATGAGCAGTTCTTC. This translates into CASSLLASLPNEQFF.